These T cell receptor beta chains were read from a single sample in a study of vaccination and CD4 T cells after COVID-19. TCRdb independently ran MiXCR on the PCR reads; one entry per CDR3 protein. The repertoire has approximately 7,000 distinct CDR3 sequences, about 38% of them found once; the top ten carry nearly 35%. For these TCRs, the target antigens are not known. Sequencing input: CD4+ T cells from blood, cultured in vitro. Source of these receptors: a human donor in good health. The CDR3 runs from the conserved cysteine through the conserved F or W. A D gene is named only where the DNA matches it firmly. Where a row states a size, it is once, few, many or the class of an expanded clone; other rows omit it.

V gene	clone size	J gene	D gene	CDR3 protein	CDR3 DNA
TRBV6-1	few	TRBJ1-1	TRBD1	CASRRTGSGGGTEAFF	TGTGCCAGCAGAAGAACGGGGTCAGGGGGCGGGACTGAAGCTTTCTTT
TRBV7-9	few	TRBJ1-2	TRBD1	CASRGTGGLGYTF	TGTGCCAGCAGAGGGACAGGAGGGCTCGGCTACACCTTC
TRBV29-1	.	TRBJ1-1	TRBD1	CSVGTGNVAFF	TGCAGCGTAGGGACAGGGAATGTGGCTTTCTTT
TRBV7-3	.	TRBJ2-1	.	CASSLTGGEGHNEQFF	TGTGCCAGCAGCTTAACGGGCGGGGAAGGACACAATGAGCAGTTCTTC
TRBV6-5	.	TRBJ1-1	.	CASSYDGWGRTEAFF	TGTGCCAGCAGTTACGATGGTTGGGGGCGAACTGAAGCTTTCTTT
TRBV6-5	few	TRBJ1-2	.	CASSYRGGGTANYGYTF	TGTGCCAGCAGTTATAGAGGGGGGGGGACGGCTAACTATGGCTACACCTTC
TRBV29-1	once	TRBJ1-2	TRBD1	CSVGTGLNYGYTF	TGCAGCGTGGGGACAGGGTTAAACTATGGCTACACCTTC
TRBV12-3/TRBV12-4	.	TRBJ2-1	TRBD2	CASRGGGEQFF	TGTGCCAGCAGGGGCGGGGGTGAGCAGTTCTTC
TRBV10-3	.	TRBJ2-1	.	CASSYSSSYNEQFF	TGTGCCAGCAGTTACTCCAGCTCCTACAATGAGCAGTTCTTC
TRBV30	few	TRBJ1-2	TRBD1	CAWSDYSGQGGSGYGYTF	TGTGCCTGGAGTGATTACTCGGGACAGGGTGGTTCCGGCTATGGCTACACCTTC
TRBV11-1	.	TRBJ2-2	TRBD2	CASRVLAGTNTGELFF	TGTGCCAGCAGAGTCCTAGCGGGGACTAACACCGGGGAGCTGTTTTTT
TRBV10-2	few	TRBJ2-7	.	CASTGEGTGPYEQYF	TGCGCCAGCACTGGGGAGGGGACAGGACCCTACGAGCAGTACTTC
TRBV27	.	TRBJ2-3	TRBD1	CASSHDRGTQYF	TGTGCCAGCAGCCACGACAGGGGGACGCAGTATTTT
TRBV27	few	TRBJ1-6	TRBD1	CASSWKGAGTGPSPLHF	TGTGCCAGCAGCTGGAAGGGCGCCGGGACAGGGCCCTCACCCCTCCACTTT
TRBV7-6	few	TRBJ2-5	TRBD2	CASSPDKRGADLKETQYF	TGTGCCAGCAGCCCCGACAAGCGGGGCGCGGATTTAAAAGAGACCCAGTACTTC
TRBV2	few	TRBJ1-5	.	CASSGRVVNQPQHF	TGTGCCAGCAGTGGGAGGGTAGTTAATCAGCCCCAGCATTTT
TRBV5-1	.	TRBJ1-2	.	CASSLGTAGPNYGYTF	TGCGCCAGCAGCTTGGGGACAGCGGGACCTAACTATGGCTACACCTTC
TRBV20-1	.	TRBJ2-2	TRBD1	CSARPGTGDAGELFF	TGCAGTGCTAGACCTGGGACAGGGGACGCCGGGGAGCTGTTTTTT
TRBV6-1	.	TRBJ2-5	.	CASRDWRLGKETQYF	TGTGCCAGCAGGGACTGGAGACTAGGCAAAGAGACCCAGTACTTC